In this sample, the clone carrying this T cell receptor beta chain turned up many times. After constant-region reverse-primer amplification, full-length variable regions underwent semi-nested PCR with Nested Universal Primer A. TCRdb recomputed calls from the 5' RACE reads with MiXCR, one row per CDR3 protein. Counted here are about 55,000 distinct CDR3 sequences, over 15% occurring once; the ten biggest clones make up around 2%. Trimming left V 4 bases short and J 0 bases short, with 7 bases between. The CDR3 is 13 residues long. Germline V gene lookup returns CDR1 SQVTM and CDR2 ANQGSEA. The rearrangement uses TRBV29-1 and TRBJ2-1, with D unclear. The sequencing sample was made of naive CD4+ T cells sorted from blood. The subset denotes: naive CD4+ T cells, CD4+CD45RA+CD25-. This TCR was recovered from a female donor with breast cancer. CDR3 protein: CSVGVSSYNEQFF. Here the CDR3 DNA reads TGCAGCGTTGGGGTTAGCTCCTACAATGAGCAGTTCTTC.